The 10 T cell receptor beta chains in this list originate from one sample, sequenced in a study of breast tumors, draining lymph nodes, adjacent tissues. Axillary draining lymph nodes of breast cancer patients supplied the node samples. TCRdb ran MiXCR on the multiplex PCR reads and lists one entry per CDR3 protein. The sample contains 250,000 or so distinct CDR3 sequences, around 31% of which appear only once. Sequenced: axillary lymph node tissue. All receptors derive from a female donor with breast cancer. Some clones in this sample may be carry-over from other donors' samples.

The chain uses TRBV6-2 or TRBV6-3 and TRBJ2-5; tentatively, D is TRBD2 (6 bases). Germline lookup yields CDR1 MNHEY and CDR2 SVGEGT. The CDR3 has 15 amino acids. The V gene lost 3 bases and the J gene lost 7 bases, with 18 bases spanning the gap. CDR3 DNA: TGTGCCAGCAGTTATACGGGAGCGGGTGCGGGGACCCAGTACTTC. Its protein is CASSYTGAGAGTQYF.

This clonotype appeared a single time. This may be a read error, as it is one base from a much larger clone. This chain connects TRBV4-2 to TRBJ2-1; TRBD2 might be the D (5 bases). This CDR3 contains 17 residues. Trimming took 1 base from V and 1 from J, leaving 14 bases between them. Germline-derived CDR1 and CDR2 are LGHNA and YNFKEQ. CDR3 DNA sequence: TGTGCCAGCAGCCAAGGGAGTCGGCGGGTATCCTACAATGAGCAGTTCTTC. Translating it yields CASSQGSRRVSYNEQFF.

This clonotype was seen a few times. The V call is TRBV7-6, the J call TRBJ1-1; 7 nucleotides match TRBD1. Germline V gene sequence: CDR1 SGHVS, CDR2 FNYEAQ. The CDR3 runs to 15 residues. The junction had 11 bases not matched to a gene; V was cut back by 0 bases and J by 10 bases. The CDR3 DNA reads TGTGCCAGCAGCTTAGCCGAGGGACAGCTAAATTCAGCTTTCTTT. Protein product: CASSLAEGQLNSAFF.

V usage is TRBV4-1 and J usage is TRBJ2-7, with 8 nucleotides matching TRBD2. Germline V CDR1 and CDR2: MGHRA, YSYEKL. V trimming: 2 bases; J trimming: 6 bases; junction bases outside the gene matches: 9. CDR3 length equals 15 residues. The CDR3 protein is CASSQIAGISAEQYF. The DNA of the CDR3 is TGCGCCAGCAGCCAAATAGCGGGAATCTCGGCCGAGCAGTACTTC.

This clonotype was seen many times. V and J are TRBV6-6 and TRBJ2-1; 7 bases fit TRBD1. V lost 6 bases to trimming and J lost 2 bases; unmatched junction nucleotides: 7. Germline V gene lookup returns CDR1 MNHNY and CDR2 SVGAGI (reference sequence). The CDR3 loop spans 15 amino acids. The CDR3 protein is CASRRGGETYNEQFF. CDR3 DNA sequence: TGTGCCAGCAGACGAGGGGGCGAAACCTACAATGAGCAGTTCTTC.

This sequence joins TRBV27 and TRBJ2-3; 7 nucleotides line up with TRBD1. The CDR3 contains 13 residues. The germline CDR1 and CDR2 sequences are MNHEY and SMNVEV (reference sequence). V shed 2 bases and J 5 bases; nucleotides not matched to a gene: 1. CDR3 sequence (DNA): TGTGCCAGCAGTTTAAACAGGGGAGATACGCAGTATTTT. This encodes CASSLNRGDTQYF.

This clonotype was seen repeatedly, ten times or more. The chain uses TRBV27 and TRBJ1-6; the D is unclear. Trimming removed 6 bases from V and 2 bases from J, with 8 bases in between. CDR3 length: 14 amino acids. CDR1 is MNHEY, CDR2 SMNVEV, per germline (reference sequence). DNA of the CDR3: TGTGCCAGCAGACGGTTCACCTATAATTCACCCCTCCACTTT. Encoded protein: CASRRFTYNSPLHF.

Turning to this clonotype: This may stem from a read error, because a much larger clone lies one nucleotide away. The rearrangement joins TRBV12-3 or TRBV12-4 to TRBJ2-3; D is perhaps TRBD2 (6 bases). Deletions cut 3 bases from V and 6 bases from J, with 10 bases between. The CDR3 has 13 amino acids. The CDR3 region is CASSFGSMDTQYF. The CDR3 DNA sequence: TGTGCCAGCAGTTTCGGGAGTATGGATACGCAGTATTTT.

This clonotype has a count of ten or more. The chain combines TRBV5-1 with TRBJ2-5, with D perhaps TRBD2 (6 bases). V lost 1 base and J 2 bases, leaving 12 bases between the germline ends. The germline gives CDR1 SGHRS, CDR2 YFSETQ. The CDR3 is made up of 15 amino acids. The CDR3 DNA reads as TGCGCCAGCAGCTTGCACCCCGGGACTCAAGAGACCCAGTACTTC. Its protein product is CASSLHPGTQETQYF.

The chain recombines TRBV12-3 or TRBV12-4 with TRBJ1-1; no firm D call. CDR3 size: 12 residues. The germline V and J ends were trimmed by 8 bases and 8 bases, with 15 bases remaining between them. CDR3: CASHRGRGEAFF. The CDR3 DNA reads as TGTGCCAGCCATCGTGGGAGAGGAGAAGCTTTCTTT.